These 4 T cell receptor beta chains were all obtained from the same sample, sequenced in a study of CD8+CD57+ T cells in acquired aplastic anemia. The patients chosen for sequencing had shown expansion of CD8+CD57+ cells (detected by flow cytometry). CDR3 and TCR beta VDJ profiling relied on a genomic DNA template. TCRdb fed the reads into MiXCR, producing one record per CDR3 protein. The sample holds about 180,000 distinct CDR3 sequences, less than 65% seen once. Sequences were obtained from sorted CD4+, CD8+, or CD8+CD57+ T cells (not recorded which) from PBMCs. The origin of the receptors is a human donor with aplastic anemia.

The chain joins TRBV5-1 to TRBJ2-7; D is unresolved. The CDR3 extends over 14 amino acids. With 1 base removed from V and 0 bases from J, the gap between germline ends came to 8 bases. From germline, CDR1 is SGHRS and CDR2 YFSETQ. Written as DNA, the CDR3 is TGCGCCAGCAGCTTGACATGGGGCTCCTACGAGCAGTACTTC. Encoded protein: CASSLTWGSYEQYF.

This sequence joins TRBV7-9 and TRBJ1-3; no clear D gene. The CDR3 contains 14 residues. The germline V and J ends were trimmed by 5 bases and 0 bases, with 8 bases remaining between them. CDR1 and CDR2 (germline): SEHNR, FQNEAQ (reference sequence). The DNA for the CDR3 is TGTGCCAGCAGCACCGGGTACTCTGGAAACACCATATATTTT. This encodes CASSTGYSGNTIYF. The entire variable domain, with the rest obtained from reference TRBV7-9 and TRBJ1-3, is as follows: DTGVSQNPRHKITKRGQNVTFRCDPISEHNRLYWYRQTLGQGPEFLTYFQNEAQLEKSRLLSDRFSAERPKGSFSTLEIQRTEQGDSAMYLCASSTGYSGNTIYFGEGSWLTVV.

This chain uses TRBV7-9 with TRBJ1-5; D might be TRBD1 (6 bases). CDR1 is SEHNR and CDR2 is FQNEAQ in the germline V gene (reference sequence). The CDR3 extends over 14 amino acids. The V gene lost 5 bases and the J gene lost 3 bases, with 11 bases spanning the gap. CDR3: CASSPTGFNQPQHF. The CDR3, as DNA: TGTGCCAGCAGCCCCACAGGGTTCAATCAGCCCCAGCATTTT.

This clonotype was detected many times. The rearrangement uses TRBV29-1 and TRBJ2-1; D possibly matches TRBD1 or TRBD2 (5 bases each). V lost 6 bases to trimming and J lost 8 bases, with 20 bases between them. The CDR3 totals 14 residues. The germline V gene encodes CDR1 SQVTM and CDR2 ANQGSEA. CDR3 in DNA: TGCAGCGTCGTACAGTCCTTGGGGGTTTATGAGCAGTTCTTC. Translated: CSVVQSLGVYEQFF.